The following is a TCR beta chain sequence with its context. Its antigen is unknown. Method: immunoSEQ multiplex PCR; TCRdb's copy keeps in-frame clones and lacks some. The sample lists 440,000 or so clones; around 90% were seen once. The treatment was: around 19 received Ad26.COV2.S at low or high dose, single or two shots; 5 received placebo; per-sample allocation not given. Sampling happened 63 days after the first vaccine or placebo injection. An Ad26 vector was used to express Wuhan-strain SARS-CoV-2 spike as the vaccine. Germline CDR1 SGHRS, CDR2 YFSETQ. V was cut by 2 bases and J by 0 bases, with 15 bases left in between. This CDR3 is 17 amino acids long. The data belong to a study of Ad26.COV2.S vaccination and SARS-CoV-2 variants. Background on the study: The study gave Ad26.COV2.S intramuscularly, once or twice 56 days apart.

Whole-study results and caveats: It was found that vaccine and placebo recipients had similar non-spike TCR breadth.

The rearrangement joins TRBV5-1 to TRBJ2-1; tentative D call: TRBD2 (6 bases). The sequences come from peripheral blood, collected in a trial of Ad26.COV2.S vaccine versus placebo. This TCR derives from a person aged 18-65 years who received the Ad26.COV2.S COVID-19 vaccine or a placebo. The CDR3 DNA sequence: TGCGCCAGCAGCTTCTATTCTAGCGCGAGCTCCTACAATGAGCAGTTCTTC. This encodes CASSFYSSASSYNEQFF.